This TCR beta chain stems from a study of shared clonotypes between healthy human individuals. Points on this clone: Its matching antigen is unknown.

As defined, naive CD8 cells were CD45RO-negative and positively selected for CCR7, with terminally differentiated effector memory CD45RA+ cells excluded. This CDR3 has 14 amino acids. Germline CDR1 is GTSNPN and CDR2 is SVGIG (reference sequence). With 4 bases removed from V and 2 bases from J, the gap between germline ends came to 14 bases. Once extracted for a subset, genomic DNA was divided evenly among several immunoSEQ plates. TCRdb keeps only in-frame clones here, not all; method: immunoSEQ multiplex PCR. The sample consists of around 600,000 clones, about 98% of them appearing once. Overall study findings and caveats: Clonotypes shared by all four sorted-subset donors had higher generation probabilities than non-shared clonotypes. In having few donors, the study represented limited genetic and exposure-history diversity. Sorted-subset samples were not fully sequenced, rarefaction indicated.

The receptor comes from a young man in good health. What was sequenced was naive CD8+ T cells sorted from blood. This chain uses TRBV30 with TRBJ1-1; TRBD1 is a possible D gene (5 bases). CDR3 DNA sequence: TGTGCCTGGATCGACAGAGACCTAAACACTGAAGCTTTCTTT. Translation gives CAWIDRDLNTEAFF.